Following are 25 T cell receptor beta chains from one sample sequenced in a study of graft-versus-host responses after intestinal transplantation. The assay was immunoSEQ multiplex PCR, and TCRdb's table has in-frame clones only and misses some. The sample has 100,000 to 120,000 clones; just under 95% are singletons. The antigens of these receptors remain unknown. Here the sequenced sample was unstimulated CD8+ T cells sorted from spleen or lymph node cells, taken before intestinal transplant. These receptors originate from a human donor who received an intestinal transplant.

The genes are TRBV25-1 and TRBJ2-2; D perhaps matches TRBD1 (5 bases). Germline V lookup: CDR1 MGHDK, CDR2 SYGVNS. The CDR3 contains 16 residues. Trimming stripped 3 bases from V and 0 bases from J, with 11 bases between. The CDR3 sequence: CASSDNKGTNTGELFF. The CDR3 DNA reads TGTGCCAGCAGTGATAATAAGGGGACGAACACCGGGGAGCTGTTTTTT.

V gene TRBV18 combines with J gene TRBJ2-4; D is perhaps TRBD1 or TRBD2 (5 bases each). This CDR3 is built from 17 residues. Between the trimmed V and J ends, which lost 1 base and 0 bases, there was a span of 13 bases. CDR1 is KGHSH, CDR2 LQKENI, per germline. The chain's CDR3 is CASSPQKRTLAKNIQYF. The DNA of the CDR3 is TGTGCCAGCTCACCACAGAAGCGGACACTAGCCAAAAACATTCAGTACTTC.

The gene calls are TRBV4-2 and TRBJ1-4; D not certain. Looked up from germline, CDR1 is LGHNA and CDR2 is YNFKEQ. CDR3 size: 13 residues. V lost 5 bases and J lost 4, with 8 bases in between. CDR3 sequence reads: CASSLAINEKLFF. DNA of the CDR3: TGTGCCAGCAGCTTGGCCATTAATGAAAAACTGTTTTTT.

This CDR3 is CASSLGPREQYF. The CDR3 nucleotides are TGTGCCAGCAGCTTGGGACCACGCGAGCAGTACTTC. This sequence joins TRBV5-6 and TRBJ2-7, with D unresolved. Germline V gives CDR1 SGHDT, CDR2 YYEEEE. This CDR3 has 12 amino acids. Between the trimmed V and J ends, which lost 0 bases and 6 bases, there was a span of 7 bases.

The J gene is TRBJ2-1, the V gene TRBV7-2; D not certain. Per germline, CDR1 SGHTA and CDR2 FQGNSA. There are 15 residues in the CDR3. Trimming removed 7 bases at V and 8 bases at J, with 21 bases between. The CDR3 reads CASILSAPALDEQFF. The DNA for the CDR3 is TGTGCCAGCATCCTCAGCGCCCCTGCATTGGATGAGCAGTTCTTC.

The chain is built from TRBV11-1 and TRBJ1-2; 9 bases are a match to TRBD1. This CDR3 comprises 13 residues. The V gene end was trimmed by 5 bases and the J gene end by 8 bases; junction bases not matched to a gene: 6. Germline V gives CDR1 SGHAT, CDR2 FQDESV (reference sequence). The CDR3 coding sequence is TGTGCCAGCAGCCAACAGGGGGCGCGAGGCTACACCTTC. Translated, it gives CASSQQGARGYTF.

This clone was found once. The chain couples TRBV19 to TRBJ2-6; D gene ambiguous. Germline assignment: CDR1 LNHDA and CDR2 SQIVND (reference sequence). V was trimmed by 3 bases and J by 1 base, leaving 16 bases between them. This CDR3 contains 18 residues. The CDR3 protein is CASSILQGIGSGANVLTF. DNA of the CDR3: TGTGCCAGTAGTATTTTGCAAGGGATTGGATCTGGGGCCAACGTCCTGACTTTC.

This clone was seen once. The chain links TRBV6-5 to TRBJ1-5; D is undetermined. V was pared by 5 bases and J by 0 bases, with 11 bases between. The CDR3 totals 15 residues. Germline CDR1 and CDR2: MNHEY and SVGAGI. The CDR3 DNA reads TGTGCCAGCAGTCCGTCCCCGGGTAGCAATCAGCCCCAGCATTTT. Translating it yields CASSPSPGSNQPQHF.

V usage is TRBV15 and J usage is TRBJ2-1; 10 bases are shared with TRBD2. V shed 0 bases and J 10 bases; nucleotides not matched to a gene: 9. The germline V gene encodes CDR1 LNHNV and CDR2 YYDKDF (reference sequence). The CDR3 is 16 amino acids. CDR3 nucleotides: TGTGCCACCAGCAGAGAAAAGCTAGCGGGAGTACGGGAGCAGTTCTTC. It translates to CATSREKLAGVREQFF.

The V and J genes are TRBV28 and TRBJ2-7, with a weak D call TRBD1 (6 bases). The length of the CDR3 is 15 residues. Deletions cut 2 bases from V and 1 base from J, with 12 bases between. Germline V CDR1 and CDR2: MDHEN, SYDVKM. For the CDR3, the DNA is TGTGCCAGCAGTTTAACCCCTGACAGGTCCTACGAGCAGTACTTC. Its translation is CASSLTPDRSYEQYF.

The chain recombines TRBV27 with TRBJ1-2, with D hard to call. The CDR3 has 15 residues. V was cut by 2 bases and J by 2 bases, with 12 bases left in between. The V gene's germline CDR1 is MNHEY and CDR2 SMNVEV (reference sequence). CDR3 sequence: CASSLEQIYNYGYTF. CDR3 nucleotide sequence: TGTGCCAGCAGTTTAGAACAGATATACAACTATGGCTACACCTTC.

This rearrangement joins TRBV9 to TRBJ2-4; TRBD1 aligns across 10 bases. J was trimmed by 5 bases and V by 2 bases; bases with no gene match: 4. The CDR3 is made up of 15 amino acids. CDR1 and CDR2 from the germline V gene are SGDLS and YYNGEE. The CDR3 nucleotides are TGTGCCAGCAGCGTCTCCGGGACAGGGGAAAACATTCAGTACTTC. It translates to CASSVSGTGENIQYF.

This clone was seen only once. The rearrangement links TRBV5-1 to TRBJ2-1, with 12 bases matching TRBD1. J was trimmed by 9 bases and V by 5 bases; bases with no gene match: 9. Looked up from germline, CDR1 is SGHRS and CDR2 is YFSETQ. This CDR3 region has 15 residues. CDR3 coding DNA: TGCGCCAGCAGGTGGGGACAGGGGGCTAGGATTGAGCAGTTCTTC. This gives the protein CASRWGQGARIEQFF.

The chain links TRBV9 to TRBJ2-1; D not resolved. Trimming took 0 bases from V and 5 from J, leaving 6 bases between them. Germline CDR1 reads SGDLS; CDR2 reads YYNGEE. This CDR3 is built from 13 residues. The chain's CDR3 is CASSVESDNEQFF. The CDR3 DNA reads as TGTGCCAGCAGCGTAGAAAGCGACAATGAGCAGTTCTTC.

The rearrangement joins TRBV6-5 to TRBJ1-2, with D unresolved. Trimming took off 0 bases at V and 3 bases at J, with 5 bases between the two ends. The CDR3 is 13 residues long. Germline V gene data show CDR1 as MNHEY and CDR2 as SVGAGI. The CDR3, as DNA: TGTGCCAGCAGTTACTCAGTGGACTATGGCTACACCTTC. Translated: CASSYSVDYGYTF.

The gene calls are TRBV12-5 and TRBJ2-3; 8 bases agree with TRBD2. CDR3 size: 16 residues. Germline V gene sequence: CDR1 LGHNT, CDR2 FRNRAP. J was trimmed by 5 bases and V by 3 bases; bases with no gene match: 10. The CDR3, as DNA: TGTGCTAGTGGTTTTTACGCGGGACTAGACATAGATACGCAGTATTTT. Translation: CASGFYAGLDIDTQYF.

J is TRBJ2-1 and V is TRBV15, with 10 bases lining up with TRBD1. The CDR3 covers 17 residues. CDR1 and CDR2 (germline): LNHNV, YYDKDF (reference sequence). The junction had 8 bases not matched to a gene; V was cut back by 0 bases and J by 6 bases. Written as DNA, the CDR3 is TGTGCCACCAGCAGAGATCCGTCGGGGGACAGGGGCAATGAGCAGTTCTTC. It yields the protein CATSRDPSGDRGNEQFF. The full variable domain, its missing parts supplied by reference TRBV15 and TRBJ2-1, is DAMVIQNPRYQVTQFGKPVTLSCSQTLNHNVMYWYQQKSSQAPKLLFHYYDKDFNNEADTPDNFQSRRPNTSFCFLDIRSPGLGDTAMYLCATSRDPSGDRGNEQFFGPGTRLTVL.

The genes are TRBV19 and TRBJ1-1; D gene unclear. Trimming stripped 1 base from V and 0 bases from J, with 9 bases between. The length of the CDR3 is 15 residues. Looked up from germline, CDR1 is LNHDA and CDR2 is SQIVND (reference sequence). The CDR3 loop reads CASSIAHRMNTEAFF. CDR3 DNA: TGTGCCAGTAGTATAGCCCACAGAATGAACACTGAAGCTTTCTTT.

This chain joins TRBV7-2 and TRBJ1-3; D is uncertain. Per germline, CDR1 SGHTA and CDR2 FQGNSA. The CDR3 runs 16 residues. Trimming cost V 5 bases and J 0 bases, with 14 bases left between them. In DNA, the CDR3 is TGTGCCAGCAGCATAATTCCGGGAGGCTCTGGAAACACCATATATTTT. Protein: CASSIIPGGSGNTIYF.

The chain carries TRBV30 and TRBJ1-2; unclear D gene. There are 12 residues in the CDR3. Deletions cut 1 base from V and 3 bases from J, with 6 bases between. CDR1 is GTSNPN, CDR2 SVGIG, per germline (reference sequence). The CDR3 spells CAWSGSDYGYTF. The CDR3, as DNA: TGTGCCTGGAGTGGTAGCGACTATGGCTACACCTTC. Using reference TRBV30 and TRBJ1-2 for the parts outside the CDR3, the full variable domain is SQTIHQWPATLVQPVGSPLSLECTVEGTSNPNLYWYRQAAGRGLQLLFYSVGIGQISSEVPQNLSASRPQDRQFILSSKKLLLSDSGFYLCAWSGSDYGYTFGSGTRLTVV.

The V gene is TRBV4-1, the J gene TRBJ2-7; D perhaps matches TRBD2 (5 bases). CDR3 length: 15 residues. The V gene lost 2 bases and the J gene lost 0 bases, with 11 bases spanning the gap. CDR1 and CDR2 from the germline V gene are MGHRA and YSYEKL. The CDR3: CASSQNPGSSYEQYF. CDR3 coding DNA: TGCGCCAGCAGCCAAAACCCGGGGTCCTCCTACGAGCAGTACTTC.

The V and J genes are TRBV30 and TRBJ2-3; TRBD2 matches 9 bases. The CDR3 extends over 15 amino acids. Per germline, CDR1 GTSNPN and CDR2 SVGIG (reference sequence). After removal of 6 bases from V and 5 bases from J, the junction contained 12 bases not matched to a gene. The CDR3 coding sequence is TGTGCCTGCGTTTTAGCGGGAGCGGGACGAGATACGCAGTATTTT. As protein: CACVLAGAGRDTQYF.

As regards this clone: Other DNA sequences from this sample encode an identical CDR3 as well. The chain couples TRBV6-6 to TRBJ2-2; 10 nucleotides align to TRBD2. Germline V CDR1 and CDR2: MNHNY, SVGAGI (reference sequence). J was trimmed by 4 bases and V by 4 bases; bases with no gene match: 3. CDR3 length: 15 amino acids. Here the CDR3 reads CASSWTSGATGELFF. The DNA for the CDR3 is TGTGCCAGCAGTTGGACTAGCGGAGCCACCGGGGAGCTGTTTTTT.

J is TRBJ1-1 and V is TRBV7-2; weak D call: TRBD1 (6 bases). Germline CDR1 and CDR2: SGHTA and FQGNSA. This CDR3 region has 14 residues. V lost 5 bases to trimming and J lost 4 bases, with 14 bases between them. The CDR3 loop reads CASSSRRGTTEAFF. DNA for the CDR3: TGTGCCAGCAGCAGCAGGAGGGGGACCACTGAAGCTTTCTTT. Complete variable domain (other parts from reference TRBV7-2 and TRBJ1-1): GAGVSQSPSNKVTEKGKDVELRCDPISGHTALYWYRQSLGQGLEFLIYFQGNSAPDKSGLPSDRFSAERTGGSVSTLTIQRTQQEDSAVYLCASSSRRGTTEAFFGQGTRLTVV.

The chain joins TRBV27 to TRBJ1-2; TRBD1 might be the D (5 bases). Germline CDR1 reads MNHEY; CDR2 reads SMNVEV (reference sequence). The CDR3 loop spans 11 amino acids. V was pared by 6 bases and J by 3 bases, with 5 bases between. Here the CDR3 DNA reads TGTGCCAGCAGCAGGGACTATGGCTACACCTTC. Translation: CASSRDYGYTF.